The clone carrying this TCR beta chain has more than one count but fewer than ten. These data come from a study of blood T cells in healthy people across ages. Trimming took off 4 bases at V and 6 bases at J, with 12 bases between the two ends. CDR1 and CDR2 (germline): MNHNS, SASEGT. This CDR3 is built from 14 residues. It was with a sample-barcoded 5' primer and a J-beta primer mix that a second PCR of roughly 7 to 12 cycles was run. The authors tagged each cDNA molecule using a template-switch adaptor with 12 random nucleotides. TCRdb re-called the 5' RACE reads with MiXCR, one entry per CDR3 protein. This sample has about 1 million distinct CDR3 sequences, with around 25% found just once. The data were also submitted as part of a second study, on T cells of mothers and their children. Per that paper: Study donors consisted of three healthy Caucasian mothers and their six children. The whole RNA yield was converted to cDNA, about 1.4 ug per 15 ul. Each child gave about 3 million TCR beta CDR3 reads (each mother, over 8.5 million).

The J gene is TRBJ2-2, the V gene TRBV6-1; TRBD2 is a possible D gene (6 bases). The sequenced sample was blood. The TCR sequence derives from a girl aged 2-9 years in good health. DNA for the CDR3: TGTGCCAGCAGTGTGCAGGGAGGAGCCGGGGAGCTGTTTTTT. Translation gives CASSVQGGAGELFF.